Listed below are T cell receptor beta chains from one sample, sequenced in a study of vaccination effects on CD4 cells after COVID-19. These receptors' antigens are unknown. The assay was immunoSEQ multiplex PCR, and TCRdb's table has in-frame clones only and misses some. The sample yields roughly 67,000 clones, about four fifths seen once. Sample: CD4+ T cells from PBMCs cultured with SARS-CoV-2 spike peptides, taken before COVID-19 vaccination. The origin of the receptors is a human donor who received a COVID-19 vaccine. Each CDR3 is given without its conserved first and last residue. The D gene is left open where the match is weak. Size is stated for part of the rows, as once, few or many counts, or as a class when the clone is expanded.

V gene | clone size | D gene | CDR3 protein
TRBV20-1 | NA | NA | SAIDSNNEKLF
TRBV30 | NA | NA | AWSVLHQPQH
TRBV12-5 | once | TRBD1 | ARDPPLKGAGDNSPLH
TRBV27 | NA | TRBD2 | ASSPRGGGGPQTGELF
TRBV25-1 | NA | TRBD1 | ASSGDRGNYGYT
TRBV25-1 | NA | NA | ASSENSGQPQH
TRBV5-1 | NA | TRBD1 | ASSLSLTGGGETQY
TRBV5-1 | NA | NA | ASSLDRDANEQF
TRBV7-9 | NA | NA | ASSRDGNYGYT
TRBV30 | NA | TRBD1 | AWSVGRTGTEKLF
TRBV7-3 | NA | NA | ASSSRQGAGYT
TRBV5-1 | NA | TRBD1 | ASSAGQGDYGYT
TRBV7-3 | NA | NA | ASSLLGAQETQY
TRBV6-4 | NA | NA | ASRPDRTNTEAF
TRBV7-2 | NA | TRBD2 | ASSPESGATYNEQF
TRBV14 | NA | NA | ASSQGRGLVRDTQY
TRBV27 | few | NA | ASTLHRDTGELF
TRBV6-5 | NA | NA | ASSPDAGNTEAF
TRBV5-1 | NA | TRBD1 | ASSSTGANYGYT
TRBV11-2 | NA | TRBD1 | ASSSPGQGETQY
TRBV19 | NA | NA | ASSTKTENYGYT
TRBV9 | NA | NA | ASSVRHSDEKLF
TRBV5-1 | few | NA | ASSRDTDNYGYT
TRBV2 | NA | NA | ASNVGNSNQPQH
TRBV28 | NA | NA | ASSLQGFPTDTQY
TRBV5-1 | few | NA | ASSPARLGVNTGELF
TRBV6-2/TRBV6-3 | NA | NA | ASSYGGTGNTIY
TRBV5-1 | NA | TRBD2 | ASRKRGGLNTGELF
TRBV5-1 | NA | NA | ASSLVVWGSEAF
TRBV19 | NA | NA | ASSIEATLMVVEQF
TRBV4-1 | few | NA | ASSRANTGELF
TRBV4-3 | NA | TRBD1 | ASSQQGYGTGYNYGYT
TRBV5-8 | NA | NA | ASSLAILLGDNRQPQH
TRBV5-1 | NA | TRBD2 | ASSSGLVLETQY
TRBV6-5 | few | NA | ASSYSREANTEAF